Presented here are 22 T cell receptor beta chains from one specimen sequenced in a study of T cell responses to AZD1222 COVID-19 vaccine. TCRdb keeps only in-frame clones here, not all; method: immunoSEQ multiplex PCR. The data show under 100,000 clones, 90% to 95% seen once. Sequencing was performed on peripheral blood, taken on day 0 of MenACWY control vaccination. Receptors were obtained from an adult in good health.

The chain couples TRBV6-2 or TRBV6-3 to TRBJ2-3; D is undetermined. Germline V gene sequence: CDR1 MNHEY, CDR2 SVGEGT. V was shortened by 2 bases and J by 2 bases, with 8 bases between the two germline ends. CDR3 length equals 14 residues. CDR3 region: CASSYQYDTDTQYF. The CDR3 region has the DNA TGTGCCAGCAGTTACCAGTATGACACAGATACGCAGTATTTT.

V and J are TRBV28 and TRBJ2-7, with D perhaps matching TRBD1 (5 bases). Looked up from germline, CDR1 is MDHEN and CDR2 is SYDVKM. This CDR3 is 15 amino acids long. V was trimmed by 5 bases and J by 5 bases, leaving 19 bases between them. The CDR3: CASSPATAQPNEQYF. The CDR3 DNA reads as TGTGCCAGCAGTCCCGCGACAGCCCAACCGAACGAGCAGTACTTC.

J is TRBJ2-7 and V is TRBV11-2, with D unclear. Germline loops: CDR1 SGHAT, CDR2 FQNNGV. V dropped 4 bases and J dropped 2 bases, with 9 bases sitting between them. The CDR3 has 13 residues. CDR3: CASSYLETYEQYF. As DNA, the CDR3 is TGTGCCAGCAGCTATTTGGAGACCTACGAGCAGTACTTC.

In DNA, the CDR3 is TGTGCCAGCTTAGGCAGGGGAAATTCACCCCTCCACTTT. As protein: CASLGRGNSPLHF. The chain uses TRBV6-5 and TRBJ1-6; D might be TRBD1 (6 bases). CDR3 length equals 13 residues. The V and J ends lost 8 bases and 7 bases respectively, with 12 bases between them. In germline, CDR1 is MNHEY, CDR2 SVGAGI.

V gene TRBV10-1 combines with J gene TRBJ1-4, with D maybe TRBD1 (5 bases). V was clipped by 5 bases and J by 0 bases, with 13 bases between them. Germline V gene sequence: CDR1 WNHNN, CDR2 SYGVQD (reference sequence). This CDR3 is built from 16 residues. CDR3 sequence reads: CASSQPRGATNEKLFF. The DNA of the CDR3 is TGCGCCAGCAGTCAGCCTCGGGGGGCAACTAATGAAAAACTGTTTTTT.

The rearrangement joins TRBV28 to TRBJ2-3; 9 nucleotides align to TRBD2. Germline V gene lookup returns CDR1 MDHEN and CDR2 SYDVKM. J lost 6 bases, V lost 2 bases, and 6 bases had no gene match. The CDR3 totals 15 residues. The CDR3 protein is CASSLISGGWDTQYF. Written as DNA, the CDR3 is TGTGCCAGCAGTTTAATCAGCGGGGGGTGGGATACGCAGTATTTT.

The chain is built from TRBV7-2 and TRBJ2-3; a possible D gene is TRBD2 (5 bases). V gave up 3 bases and J gave up 1 base, with 14 bases separating them. CDR1 is SGHTA, CDR2 FQGNSA, per germline. The CDR3 is 16 residues long. CDR3 loop: CASSFGLARRTDTQYF. As DNA, the CDR3 is TGTGCCAGCAGCTTCGGGTTAGCGCGTCGCACAGATACGCAGTATTTT.

The chain recombines TRBV6-5 with TRBJ1-5, with D possibly matching TRBD1 (5 bases). This CDR3 is built from 13 residues. V shed 6 bases and J shed 3 bases, with 9 bases lying between them. Germline values: CDR1 MNHEY, CDR2 SVGAGI. CDR3 loop: CASRVGLNQPQHF. DNA of the CDR3: TGTGCCAGCAGGGTGGGGCTCAATCAGCCCCAGCATTTT.

The chain recombines TRBV28 with TRBJ2-5; TRBD1 aligns across 10 bases. The junction had 6 bases not matched to a gene; V was cut back by 4 bases and J by 1 base. The CDR3 is 16 amino acids. Germline V lookup: CDR1 MDHEN, CDR2 SYDVKM. The chain's CDR3 is CASSWGGTGAQETQYF. In nucleotides, the CDR3 is TGTGCCAGCAGTTGGGGGGGGACAGGGGCCCAAGAGACCCAGTACTTC.

This chain uses TRBV2 with TRBJ2-2; 9 bases align to TRBD2. CDR3 length: 16 residues. CDR1 and CDR2 (germline): SNHLY, FYNNEI. After removal of 6 bases from V and 1 base from J, the junction contained 6 bases not matched to a gene. For the CDR3, the DNA is TGTGCCAGCAGGGATAAAGCGGGAGGGAACACCGGGGAGCTGTTTTTT. This translates into CASRDKAGGNTGELFF.

The chain joins TRBV25-1 to TRBJ1-3; tentatively, D is TRBD1 (5 bases). This CDR3 spans 15 amino acids. V was trimmed by 2 bases and J by 0 bases, leaving 8 bases between them. The germline V gene has CDR1 MGHDK and CDR2 SYGVNS. The CDR3 DNA reads TGTGCCAGCAGTGAAGGGGCCTTCTCTGGAAACACCATATATTTT. Protein product: CASSEGAFSGNTIYF. Full variable domain (missing parts from reference TRBV25-1 and TRBJ1-3): EADIYQTPRYLVIGTGKKITLECSQTMGHDKMYWYQQDPGMELHLIHYSYGVNSTEKGDLSSESTVSRIRTEHFPLTLESARPSHTSQYLCASSEGAFSGNTIYFGEGSWLTVV.

V and J are TRBV6-5 and TRBJ2-2; D perhaps matches TRBD2 (6 bases). V lost 1 base to trimming and J lost 2 bases, with 8 bases between them. The CDR3 totals 15 residues. The germline V gene has CDR1 MNHEY and CDR2 SVGAGI. CDR3 protein: CASSYWGLNTGELFF. The DNA for the CDR3 is TGTGCCAGCAGTTACTGGGGACTTAACACCGGGGAGCTGTTTTTT.

The V and J genes are TRBV5-8 and TRBJ2-1; D is possibly TRBD1 (5 bases). CDR3 length: 16 amino acids. CDR1 is SGHTS, CDR2 YDEGEE, per germline. V lost 5 bases and J 3 bases, leaving 18 bases between the germline ends. CDR3 amino acids: CASRTYQGAGYNEQFF. For the CDR3, the DNA is TGTGCCAGCAGGACGTACCAGGGTGCCGGCTACAATGAGCAGTTCTTC.

This chain links TRBV7-2 with TRBJ2-1; D not certain. Germline lookup yields CDR1 SGHTA and CDR2 FQGNSA. V was pared by 5 bases and J by 8 bases, with 7 bases between. The CDR3 runs 11 residues. This chain's CDR3 is CASSALYEQFF. The CDR3 coding sequence is TGTGCCAGCAGCGCACTCTATGAGCAGTTCTTC.

This chain links TRBV7-2 with TRBJ2-5, with no clear D. This CDR3 has 14 residues. Deletions cut 5 bases from V and 5 bases from J, with 15 bases between. The V gene's germline CDR1 is SGHTA and CDR2 FQGNSA. The CDR3 sequence: CASSPLTLGETQYF. CDR3 in DNA: TGTGCCAGCAGCCCCCTCACCCTCGGGGAGACCCAGTACTTC.

This clone turned up a few times. V usage is TRBV4-3 and J usage is TRBJ2-7, with a weak D call TRBD2 (5 bases). CDR3 length: 15 amino acids. Germline loops: CDR1 LGHNA, CDR2 YSLEER. Between the trimmed V and J ends, which lost 1 base and 0 bases, there was a span of 10 bases. The CDR3 protein is CASSQGMGSSYEQYF. CDR3 DNA: TGCGCCAGCAGCCAAGGTATGGGGAGCTCCTACGAGCAGTACTTC.

The J gene is TRBJ1-2, the V gene TRBV2; 7 bases map to TRBD1. This CDR3 contains 14 residues. Germline CDR1 and CDR2: SNHLY and FYNNEI. V was clipped by 3 bases and J by 5 bases; unmatched bases: 6. Here the CDR3 DNA reads TGTGCCAGCAGTGACCGGGGGACAGCGTATGGCTACACCTTC. It yields the protein CASSDRGTAYGYTF.

This chain joins TRBV19 and TRBJ2-7; D not certain. The CDR3 runs 12 residues. Trimming pared 8 bases from V and 6 bases from J, leaving 14 bases between. The germline CDR1 and CDR2 sequences are LNHDA and SQIVND (reference sequence). CDR3 sequence reads: CASGRMEGEQYF. CDR3 DNA: TGTGCCAGTGGCCGGATGGAAGGCGAGCAGTACTTC.

This sequence joins TRBV19 and TRBJ2-1, with D perhaps matching TRBD1 or TRBD2 (5 bases each). Trimming stripped 3 bases from V and 8 bases from J, with 14 bases between. Looked up from germline, CDR1 is LNHDA and CDR2 is SQIVND (reference sequence). CDR3 length: 14 residues. The CDR3 loop reads CASSISGLGDEQFF. The CDR3 bases are TGTGCCAGTAGTATTTCGGGGCTGGGGGATGAGCAGTTCTTC.

This chain joins TRBV12-3 or TRBV12-4 and TRBJ1-4, with D maybe TRBD1 (5 bases). The V end lost 2 bases, the J end lost 8 bases, and 9 bases lay between the germline ends. This CDR3 comprises 13 residues. The CDR3 DNA reads TGTGCCAGCAGTTTAATGGGGCGGGAAAAACTGTTTTTT. Its protein is CASSLMGREKLFF.

This chain connects TRBV25-1 to TRBJ2-7, with D possibly being TRBD1 or TRBD2 (5 bases each). This CDR3 has 15 residues. Trimming removed 1 base from V and 2 bases from J, with 12 bases in between. The V gene's germline CDR1 is MGHDK and CDR2 SYGVNS. CDR3 amino acids: CASSESGPVAYEQYF. CDR3 DNA sequence: TGTGCCAGCAGTGAATCGGGGCCCGTGGCCTACGAGCAGTACTTC.

This chain connects TRBV6-2 or TRBV6-3 to TRBJ2-7; D remains unclear. The CDR3 spans 14 residues. The germline V gene encodes CDR1 MNHEY and CDR2 SVGEGT. V was trimmed by 2 bases and J by 3 bases, leaving 11 bases between them. Written as DNA, the CDR3 is TGTGCCAGCAGTTACGGGCCGGAGAGCTACGAGCAGTACTTC. It encodes CASSYGPESYEQYF.